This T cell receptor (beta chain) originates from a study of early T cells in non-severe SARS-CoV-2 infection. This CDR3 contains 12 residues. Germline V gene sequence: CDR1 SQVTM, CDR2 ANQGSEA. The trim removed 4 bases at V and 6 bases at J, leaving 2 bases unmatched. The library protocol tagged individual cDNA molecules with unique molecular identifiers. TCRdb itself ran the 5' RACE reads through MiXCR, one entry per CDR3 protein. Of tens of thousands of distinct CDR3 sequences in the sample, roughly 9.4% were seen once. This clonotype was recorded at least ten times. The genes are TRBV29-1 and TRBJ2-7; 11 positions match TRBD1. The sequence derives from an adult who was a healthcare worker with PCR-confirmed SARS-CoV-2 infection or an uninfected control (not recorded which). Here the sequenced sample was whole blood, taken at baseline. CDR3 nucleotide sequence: TGCAGCGTTGGGACAGGGGGCGGCGAGCAGTACTTC. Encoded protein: CSVGTGGGEQYF.